This TCR beta chain was found in a study of shared clonotypes between healthy human individuals. On this clone: Antigen: not known.

CDR1 is MNHNS, CDR2 SASEGT, per germline. The CDR3 covers 15 residues. The trim removed 1 base at V and 7 bases at J, leaving 6 bases unmatched. Assay used: immunoSEQ multiplex PCR; TCRdb lists only in-frame clones, some missing. The sample carries more than 1,200,000 clones, approximately 98.5% recorded once. Adults of Caucasian background living in Nashville, Tennessee made up all donors. Regarding the study as a whole: Clonotype sharing among donors, it was expected, would be affected by sequencing depth.

Sequences were obtained from naive CD4+ T cells sorted from blood. Indicated subset: CD45RA+ positively selected. The clonotype originates from a young man in good health. V usage is TRBV6-1 and J usage is TRBJ1-5; 8 bases map to TRBD1. The CDR3 bases are TGTGCCAGCAGTGAAGGTGACAGGGGAGGGCAGCCCCAGCATTTT. Translating it yields CASSEGDRGGQPQHF.